These 14 T cell receptor beta chains were sequenced from one sample in a study of spatial heterogeneity in lung cancer. One entry per CDR3 protein, called by TCRdb with MiXCR from the 5' RACE reads. The sample has thousands of distinct CDR3 sequences; less than 15% are singletons. Time point in this sample: sample taken at primary tumor resection. This specimen consisted of normal lung tissue next to the tumor, obtained at surgery. All receptors derive from a female donor with early-stage non-small cell lung cancer.

This clonotype was seen ten or more times. The gene calls are TRBV28 and TRBJ1-4, with D tentatively TRBD1 (5 bases). CDR3 size: 13 residues. Per the germline V gene, CDR1 is MDHEN and CDR2 is SYDVKM. The V gene lost 2 bases and the J gene lost 13 bases, with 14 bases spanning the gap. CDR3 in amino acids: CASSLGGDEVLFF. CDR3 coding DNA: TGTGCCAGCAGTTTAGGAGGGGATGAGGTACTGTTTTTT.

Comment on this clonotype: An end of the junction does not agree with germline; a read error may underlie this. The chain uses TRBV28 and TRBJ2-7, with TRBD2 matching over 9 bases. Germline lookup yields CDR1 MDHEN and CDR2 SYDVKM. The CDR3 covers 15 residues. The CDR3 DNA is TGTGCCAGCAGTTCGACTAGCGGCGACTCCCACGAGCAGTACTTC. It specifies CASSSTSGDSHEQYF.

This clonotype was counted at least ten times. The genes are TRBV4-3 and TRBJ1-1; the D gene is possibly TRBD1 (5 bases). The V and J ends lost 0 bases and 7 bases respectively, with 12 bases between them. CDR1 is LGHNA and CDR2 is YSLEER in the germline V gene. The CDR3 spans 14 residues. Here the CDR3 DNA reads TGCGCCAGCAGCCAAGATCGGACACCGGGTGAAGCTTTCTTT. It codes for CASSQDRTPGEAFF.

The V and J genes are TRBV7-7 and TRBJ2-7; D gene uncertain. The CDR3 consists of 14 residues. CDR1 SSHAT and CDR2 FNYEAQ come from the germline V gene (reference sequence). The V gene lost 1 base and the J gene lost 5 bases, with 12 bases spanning the gap. CDR3 in DNA: TGTGCCAGCAGCTTAGATGGTAGCTTGGACGAGCAGTACTTC. This translates into CASSLDGSLDEQYF.

This clonotype has at least ten counts. The chain combines TRBV6-4 with TRBJ2-3; 16 bases are shared with TRBD2. V was pared by 0 bases and J by 2 bases, with 5 bases of the junction left unmatched. Germline assignment: CDR1 MRHNA and CDR2 SNTAGT. The CDR3 totals 19 residues. CDR3 protein: CASSDSQGLAGGPTDTQYF. The CDR3 DNA reads TGTGCCAGCAGTGACTCGCAGGGACTAGCGGGGGGGCCCACAGATACGCAGTATTTT.

The table lists this clonotype with many counts. This chain links TRBV6-2 or TRBV6-3 with TRBJ2-5; D is unclear. CDR1 and CDR2 (germline): MNHEY, SVGEGT. With 7 bases removed from V and 1 base from J, the gap between germline ends came to 25 bases. The CDR3 covers 18 residues. For the CDR3, the DNA is TGTGCCAGCACTCACCGGGCCAGAACAATCTTGACCCAAGAGACCCAGTACTTC. Translation: CASTHRARTILTQETQYF.

This chain links TRBV27 with TRBJ2-7, with D uncertain. The germline V gene has CDR1 MNHEY and CDR2 SMNVEV (reference sequence). The CDR3 totals 15 residues. With 2 bases removed from V and 3 bases from J, the gap between germline ends came to 14 bases. As DNA, the CDR3 is TGTGCCAGCAGTTTAATATTGGGTACTATCTACGAGCAGTACTTC. It codes for CASSLILGTIYEQYF.

Many counts were recorded for this clonotype. The chain employs TRBV20-1 and TRBJ1-3; a weak D match, TRBD1 (6 bases). V was clipped by 2 bases and J by 8 bases, with 16 bases between them. Per the germline V gene, CDR1 is DFQATT and CDR2 is SNEGSKA (reference sequence). The CDR3 runs to 14 residues. In DNA, the CDR3 is TGCAGTGCTAGACCGAACACAGGGATAGACACCATATATTTT. Amino acids: CSARPNTGIDTIYF.

This clonotype was detected ten times or more. This chain links TRBV6-2 or TRBV6-3 with TRBJ2-7, with D unclear. Deletions cut 2 bases from V and 1 base from J, with 9 bases between. The germline CDR1 and CDR2 sequences are MNHEY and SVGEGT. The CDR3 extends over 14 amino acids. CDR3: CASSYPPPSYEQYV. The CDR3 DNA reads as TGTGCCAGCAGTTACCCTCCTCCGTCCTACGAGCAGTACGTC.

This clonotype qualifies as medium-sized. This chain joins TRBV6-2 or TRBV6-3 and TRBJ2-5; D is possibly TRBD2 (5 bases). Germline CDR1 reads MNHEY; CDR2 reads SVGEGT. V gave up 3 bases and J gave up 5 bases, with 10 bases separating them. The CDR3 loop spans 13 amino acids. CDR3 sequence (DNA): TGTGCCAGCAGTTATTTTCGGAGGGAGACCCAGTACTTC. Its protein is CASSYFRRETQYF.

This clonotype came up many times. V is TRBV6-2 or TRBV6-3 and J is TRBJ2-5; a weak D match, TRBD1 (5 bases). Germline CDR1 and CDR2: MNHEY and SVGEGT. CDR3 length: 14 amino acids. V lost 6 bases, J lost 5 bases, and 16 bases lay in between. The CDR3 is CASSLGPYPETQYF. The CDR3 nucleotides are TGTGCCAGCAGCCTGGGGCCTTATCCGGAGACCCAGTACTTC.

The chain is built from TRBV7-9 and TRBJ1-1; 9 bases match TRBD1. This CDR3 contains 14 residues. Per germline, CDR1 SEHNR and CDR2 FQNEAQ (reference sequence). V was clipped by 6 bases and J by 1 base; unmatched bases: 3. CDR3 in amino acids: CASSQTGGNTEAFF. The CDR3 DNA sequence: TGTGCCAGCAGTCAGACAGGGGGGAACACTGAAGCTTTCTTT.

The J gene is TRBJ1-6, the V gene TRBV25-1; 8 positions match TRBD1. The CDR3 has 14 residues. CDR1 and CDR2 from the germline V gene are MGHDK and SYGVNS. Trimming took 5 bases from V and 5 from J; bases not matched to a gene: 2. The CDR3 coding sequence is TGTGCCAGCAGTCAGACAGGGGATAATTCACCCCTCCACTTT. Protein sequence: CASSQTGDNSPLHF.

This clonotype was found a few times. The chain has TRBV20-1 and TRBJ2-5; D unresolved. Germline loops: CDR1 DFQATT, CDR2 SNEGSKA (reference sequence). This CDR3 region has 12 residues. V lost 0 bases to trimming and J lost 5 bases, with 7 bases between them. DNA of the CDR3: TGCAGTGCTAGAGATCGGGTCGAGACCCAGTACTTC. It is translated as CSARDRVETQYF.